This T cell receptor (beta chain) was found in a study of T-cell memory formation after mild COVID-19. Study conclusions and caveats: Among CD4+ contracting clones, most were CM and EM, and CD8+ ones EMRA.

The CDR3 extends over 13 amino acids. V was cut by 3 bases and J by 5 bases, with 11 bases left in between. From the 5' RACE reads, TCRdb called clonotypes with MiXCR, one entry per CDR3 protein. Of 120,000 to 150,000 distinct CDR3 sequences in the sample, 19% were seen once. This clonotype turned up a few times. The antigen is not known. The chain couples TRBV12-3 or TRBV12-4 to TRBJ2-7; tentatively, D is TRBD1 (6 bases). The sequenced sample was PBMCs or a T cell subset sorted from them (not recorded which). The TCR sequence derives from an adult woman who had mild COVID-19 (a few samples of this study predate the infection). Cell type and time point are not known. The CDR3 DNA reads TGTGCCAGCAGTTTGGGGGCCGGGGACGAGCAGTACTTC. Translating it yields CASSLGAGDEQYF.